This T cell receptor beta chain stems from a study of blood T cell repertoires in COVID-19. Turning to the study itself: Sites across the United States, Italy and Spain contributed samples from acute and convalescent COVID-19.

Participants spanned ages about 18 to 95 years and resided in some 22 US areas. Produced via immunoSEQ multiplex PCR; TCRdb's table is partial and in-frame only. This sample yields roughly 250,000 clones, of which approximately 85% are seen a single time; under 2.5% belongs to the top ten. V dropped 6 bases and J dropped 9; count of bases not matched to a gene: 9. In germline, CDR1 is SGHDN, CDR2 FVKESK. The CDR3 consists of 15 residues. This receptor was identified in a woman in her 50s who had recovered from COVID-19. What was sequenced was PBMCs or T cells enriched from blood (not recorded which). The chain is built from TRBV14 and TRBJ2-1, with 12 bases identical to TRBD2. The CDR3 sequence: CASRLTSGRVSEQFF. The CDR3 DNA sequence: TGTGCCAGCAGGTTGACTAGCGGGAGAGTCAGTGAGCAGTTCTTC.